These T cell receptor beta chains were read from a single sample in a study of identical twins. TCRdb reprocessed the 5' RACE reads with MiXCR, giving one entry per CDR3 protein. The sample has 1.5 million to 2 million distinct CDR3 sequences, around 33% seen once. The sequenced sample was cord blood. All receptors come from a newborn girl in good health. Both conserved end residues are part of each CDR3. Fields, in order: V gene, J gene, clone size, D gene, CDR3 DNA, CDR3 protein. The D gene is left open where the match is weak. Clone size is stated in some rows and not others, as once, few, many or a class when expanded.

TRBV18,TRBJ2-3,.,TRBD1,TGTGCCAGCTCGGCGACTCGACAGGGGACAGATACGCAGTATTTT,CASSATRQGTDTQYF
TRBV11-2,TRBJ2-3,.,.,TGTGCCAGCAGCTTAATTAGGCTCTCTGGCACAGATACGCAGTATTTT,CASSLIRLSGTDTQYF
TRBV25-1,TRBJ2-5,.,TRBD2,TGTGCCAGCAGTGGGAGTGGGACTAGACGAGAGACCCAGTACTTC,CASSGSGTRRETQYF
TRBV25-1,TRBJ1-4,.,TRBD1,TGTGCCAGCAGTGAATGGGACAGACAAGACCGAAAACTGTTTTTT,CASSEWDRQDRKLFF
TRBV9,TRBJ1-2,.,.,TGTGCCAGCAGCCAGTGGTCGACTGGCCCCCCTCACTATGGCTACACCTTC,CASSQWSTGPPHYGYTF
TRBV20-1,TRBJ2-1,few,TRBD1,TGCAGTGCTTATCTCAGGGGGCGATCGTACAATGAGCAGTTCTTC,CSAYLRGRSYNEQFF
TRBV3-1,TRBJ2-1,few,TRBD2,TGTGCCAGCAGCCAGCCAGCGGGGCAATACAATGAGCAGTTCTTC,CASSQPAGQYNEQFF
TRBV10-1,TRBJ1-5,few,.,TGCGCCAGCAGTGAGGCAGATAGCAATCAGCCCCAGCATTTT,CASSEADSNQPQHF
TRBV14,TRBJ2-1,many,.,TGTGCCAGCAGCCAAGACTGGCATGGCTCCTACAATGAGCAGTTCTTC,CASSQDWHGSYNEQFF
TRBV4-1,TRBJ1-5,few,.,TGCGCCAGCAGCCACCCACCGGGGACGGAGAGCAATCAGCCCCAGCATTTT,CASSHPPGTESNQPQHF
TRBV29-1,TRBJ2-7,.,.,TGCAGCGTTGTAGGGCGGAGCTCCTACGAGCAGTACTTC,CSVVGRSSYEQYF
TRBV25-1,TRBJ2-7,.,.,TGTGCCAGCAGTGAAGCGGGGGCCCCGACCTACGAGCAGTACTTC,CASSEAGAPTYEQYF
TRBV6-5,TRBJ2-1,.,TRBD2,TGTGCCAGCAGTCGAGTTAGCGGGAGGTTTGAGCAGTTCTTC,CASSRVSGRFEQFF
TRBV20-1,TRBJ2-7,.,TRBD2,TGCAGTGCTAGAAGTGGACTAGCGGGGGACAATGAGCAGTACTTC,CSARSGLAGDNEQYF
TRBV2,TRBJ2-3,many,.,TGTGCCAGCAGTGAAGGTCTAGCCCCCACAGATACGCAGTATTTT,CASSEGLAPTDTQYF
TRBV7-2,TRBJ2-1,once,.,TGTGCCAGCAGACACCCAACGGGGGAGCAGTTCTTC,CASRHPTGEQFF
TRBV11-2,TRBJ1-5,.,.,TGTGCCAGCAGCAGAGTACATAGCAATCAGCCCCAGCATTTT,CASSRVHSNQPQHF
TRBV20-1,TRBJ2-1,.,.,TGCAGTGCTCCCACTAGTGTTACGTACAATGAGCAGTTCTTC,CSAPTSVTYNEQFF
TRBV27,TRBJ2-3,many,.,TGTGCCAGCAGTTTAGCGAAGTCCACAGATACGCAGTATTTT,CASSLAKSTDTQYF
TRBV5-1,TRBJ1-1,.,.,TGCGCCAGCAGCTACGGGACAAGGAACACTGAAGCTTTCTTT,CASSYGTRNTEAFF
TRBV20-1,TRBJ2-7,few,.,TGCAGTGCTAGAGCTAGCCGTGGTGGTACAGGGTTCTACGAGCAGTACTTC,CSARASRGGTGFYEQYF
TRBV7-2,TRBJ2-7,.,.,TGTGCCAGCAGCTTAGCGCGGTCGGGAACCTACGAGCAGTACTTC,CASSLARSGTYEQYF
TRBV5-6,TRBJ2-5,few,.,TGTGCCAGCAGCTTGGGTCCGCTCGGGGGAGAGACCCAGTACTTC,CASSLGPLGGETQYF
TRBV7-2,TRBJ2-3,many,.,TGTGCCAGCAGCTTAGGCAGGCCAGATACGCAGTATTTT,CASSLGRPDTQYF
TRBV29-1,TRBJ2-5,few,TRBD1,TGCAGCGTTGCCGAGACAGGGCATTACAATGAGCAGTACTTC,CSVAETGHYNEQYF
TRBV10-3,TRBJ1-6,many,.,TGTGCCATCAGTGTCCGGCAAGAAAATTCACCCCTCCACTTT,CAISVRQENSPLHF
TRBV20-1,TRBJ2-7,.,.,TGCAGTGCTAGAGACAGGTCTCGCGACGAGCAGTACTTC,CSARDRSRDEQYF
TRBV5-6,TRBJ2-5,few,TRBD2,TGTGCCAGCAGCTTCAGCCTAGCGGGGGCTCGAGAGACCCAGTACTTC,CASSFSLAGARETQYF
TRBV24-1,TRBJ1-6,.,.,TGTGCCACCAGTGGCCAGGGTGGCTCACCCCTCCACTTT,CATSGQGGSPLHF
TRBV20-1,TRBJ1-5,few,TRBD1,TGCAGTGCTAGGGACGACAGGGGGCGAAGTCAGCCCCAGCATTTT,CSARDDRGRSQPQHF
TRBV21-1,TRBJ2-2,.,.,TGTGCCAGCAGCAAAGTAAGGAGGAAGGAGAACACCGGGGAGCTGTTTTTT,CASSKVRRKENTGELFF
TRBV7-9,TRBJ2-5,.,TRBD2,TGTGCCAGCAGCCGGCCACTAGCGGGGGAGGGAGAGACCCAGTACTTC,CASSRPLAGEGETQYF
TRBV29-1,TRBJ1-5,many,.,TGCAGCGTTGCCTTAAATAGCAATCAGCCCCAGCATTTT,CSVALNSNQPQHF
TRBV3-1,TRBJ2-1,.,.,TGTGCCAGCAGCCGAGACCCAGTGGTCCCCTACAATGAGCAGTTCTTC,CASSRDPVVPYNEQFF
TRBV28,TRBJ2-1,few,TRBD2,TGTGCCAGCAGTCCCCGGACTAGCGGGAACAAGAGGAATGAGCAGTTCTTC,CASSPRTSGNKRNEQFF
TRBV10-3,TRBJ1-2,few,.,TGTGCCATCAGTGGATCAGGGATTAGGTATGGCTACACCTTC,CAISGSGIRYGYTF
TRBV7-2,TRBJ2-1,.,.,TGTGCCAGCAGCTTAGCGTGGGCGGGATACAATGAGCAGTTCTTC,CASSLAWAGYNEQFF
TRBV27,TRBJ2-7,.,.,TGTGCCAGCAGTTTAACAGCGAAACGCGACGAGCAGTACTTC,CASSLTAKRDEQYF
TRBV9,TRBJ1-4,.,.,TGTGCCAGCAGCGTACGAGGGGCTAAGGATGAAAAACTGTTTTTT,CASSVRGAKDEKLFF
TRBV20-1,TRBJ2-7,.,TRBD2,TGCAGTGCTAGACCCCTAGCGGAGTCCCTGTACAATGAGCAGTACTTC,CSARPLAESLYNEQYF